Shown below are 14 T cell receptor beta chains from a single sample sequenced in a study of blood T cell repertoires in COVID-19. This table comes from immunoSEQ multiplex PCR, and its TCRdb copy is limited to in-frame clones, with some not included. The data contain some 380,000 clones, 81% of them singletons. Material for sequencing was peripheral blood. All receptors derive from a human donor with acute or convalescent COVID-19. The donor label of this sample is uncertain.

For the CDR3, the DNA is TGCGCCAGCAGAAGTCAGGCTAACACTGAAGCTTTCTTT. Amino acids: CASRSQANTEAFF. The rearrangement links TRBV5-1 to TRBJ1-1; D remains ambiguous. The CDR3 runs to 13 residues. Germline V CDR1 and CDR2: SGHRS, YFSETQ. Trimming pared 5 bases from V and 2 bases from J, leaving 10 bases between.

V and J are TRBV15 and TRBJ2-7; the D gene is possibly TRBD1 (6 bases). Per the germline V gene, CDR1 is LNHNV and CDR2 is YYDKDF (reference sequence). Trimming pared 0 bases from V and 3 bases from J, leaving 12 bases between. The CDR3 consists of 15 residues. The CDR3 DNA reads as TGTGCCACCAGCAGAGATCAGGGGACGGGCTACGAGCAGTACTTC. Encoded protein: CATSRDQGTGYEQYF.

In DNA form, the CDR3 reads TGTGCCAGCAGCTCGAGGCCCGGGATCCCGGCCCACGAGCAGTACTTC. It specifies CASSSRPGIPAHEQYF. The chain combines TRBV7-2 with TRBJ2-7; a weak D match, TRBD2 (5 bases). The ends were cut back, 4 bases at V and 5 bases at J, with 21 bases in the middle. Per germline, CDR1 SGHTA and CDR2 FQGNSA. The CDR3 extends over 16 amino acids.

J is TRBJ2-2 and V is TRBV9, with 8 bases that match TRBD2. The CDR3 is made up of 16 amino acids. V lost 0 bases, J lost 1 base, and 2 bases stayed unmatched. CDR1 is SGDLS and CDR2 is YYNGEE in the germline V gene. The CDR3 loop is CASSVVAGGNTGELFF. The CDR3 bases are TGTGCCAGCAGCGTAGTGGCGGGAGGGAACACCGGGGAGCTGTTTTTT.

The chain joins TRBV28 to TRBJ1-2; D is unresolved. The length of the CDR3 is 14 residues. Between the trimmed V and J ends, which lost 2 bases and 8 bases, there was a span of 15 bases. Germline lookup yields CDR1 MDHEN and CDR2 SYDVKM. The CDR3 region has the DNA TGTGCCAGCAGTTTAACGGGAATCGGTCACGGCTACACCTTC. Encoded protein: CASSLTGIGHGYTF.

This clone was seen just once. This rearrangement joins TRBV5-1 to TRBJ1-2; D is unclear. The CDR3 has 13 residues. The ends were cut back, 0 bases at V and 8 bases at J, with 11 bases in the middle. CDR1 and CDR2 (germline): SGHRS, YFSETQ. The CDR3 reads CASSLEGWEGYTF. The CDR3 DNA sequence: TGCGCCAGCAGCTTGGAAGGATGGGAGGGCTACACCTTC.

The rearrangement uses TRBV18 and TRBJ2-1; 13 bases are a match to TRBD2. V dropped 3 bases and J dropped 8; count of bases not matched to a gene: 13. Germline V gene lookup returns CDR1 KGHSH and CDR2 LQKENI. This CDR3 has 18 residues. CDR3 nucleotide sequence: TGTGCCAGCTCACCCCAACGAGCCGGGACTAGCGGGGTGTATGAGCAGTTCTTC. Translated, it gives CASSPQRAGTSGVYEQFF.

The chain has TRBV6-2 or TRBV6-3 and TRBJ2-5, with 12 bases lining up with TRBD2. The CDR3 length is 15 residues. The V and J ends lost 3 bases and 3 bases, in that order; junction bases with no gene match: 2. The V gene's germline CDR1 is MNHEY and CDR2 SVGEGT. This CDR3 is CASSYLAGGKETQYF. The DNA for the CDR3 is TGTGCCAGCAGTTATCTAGCGGGAGGGAAAGAGACCCAGTACTTC.

V is TRBV18 and J is TRBJ2-7; 7 bases fit TRBD1. V shed 6 bases, J shed 3 bases, and the junction held 11 bases outside the gene matches. CDR3 size: 15 residues. CDR1 is KGHSH, CDR2 LQKENI, per germline. The CDR3 DNA sequence: TGTGCCAGCTCTCGCCAACCGGGACAGAGCTACGAGCAGTACTTC. It encodes CASSRQPGQSYEQYF.

This clone appeared once. The chain employs TRBV9 and TRBJ1-3; a possible D gene is TRBD1 (6 bases). Trimming stripped 3 bases from V and 7 bases from J, with 17 bases between. The CDR3 length is 15 residues. Per the germline V gene, CDR1 is SGDLS and CDR2 is YYNGEE. The CDR3 DNA is TGTGCCAGCAGCGGATCCGGGACAAGGGGGAACACCATATATTTT. Its protein product is CASSGSGTRGNTIYF.

This clone was recorded a few times. The V gene is TRBV6-5, the J gene TRBJ1-5, with 10 bases matching TRBD1. Germline CDR1 is MNHEY and CDR2 is SVGAGI. Trimming cost V 6 bases and J 4 bases; bases outside gene matches: 6. The CDR3 is 15 amino acids. The CDR3, as DNA: TGTGCCAGCAGACGACAGGGGGCAGAAAATCAGCCCCAGCATTTT. This sequence encodes CASRRQGAENQPQHF.

This clone was seen only once. The V and J genes are TRBV18 and TRBJ2-7, with D perhaps matching TRBD2 (6 bases). V shed 2 bases and J shed 6 bases, with 17 bases lying between them. CDR1 and CDR2 from the germline V gene are KGHSH and LQKENI. The CDR3 extends over 15 amino acids. This chain's CDR3 is CASSPFLAGRGEQYF. CDR3 nucleotide sequence: TGTGCCAGCTCACCATTTCTCGCGGGACGGGGCGAGCAGTACTTC.

This chain connects TRBV3-1 (or the pseudogene TRBV3-2) to TRBJ1-5, with unresolved D. Looked up from germline, CDR1 is LGHDT and CDR2 is YNNKEL (reference sequence). V lost 2 bases and J lost 0, with 11 bases in between. CDR3 length: 16 amino acids. The CDR3 loop reads CASSQFGPASNQPQHF. The CDR3 coding sequence is TGTGCCAGCAGCCAATTTGGGCCAGCTAGCAATCAGCCCCAGCATTTT.

There are a few counts of this clone. V gene TRBV2 combines with J gene TRBJ1-3, with 10 bases matching TRBD1. V trimming: 7 bases; J trimming: 0 bases; junction bases outside the gene matches: 6. Germline-derived CDR1 and CDR2 are SNHLY and FYNNEI. The CDR3 consists of 16 residues. This chain's CDR3 is CASTRDRGISGNTIYF. CDR3 nucleotide sequence: TGTGCCAGCACACGGGACAGGGGAATCTCTGGAAACACCATATATTTT.